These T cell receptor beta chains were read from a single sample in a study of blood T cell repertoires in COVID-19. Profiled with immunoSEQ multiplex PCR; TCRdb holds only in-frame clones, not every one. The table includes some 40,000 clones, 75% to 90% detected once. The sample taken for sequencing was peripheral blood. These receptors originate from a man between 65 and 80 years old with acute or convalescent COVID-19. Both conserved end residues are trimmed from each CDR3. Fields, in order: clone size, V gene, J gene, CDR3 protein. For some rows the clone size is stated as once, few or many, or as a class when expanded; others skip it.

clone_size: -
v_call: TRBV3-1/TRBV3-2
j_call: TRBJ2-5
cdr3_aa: ASSQGVTGCDQETQY

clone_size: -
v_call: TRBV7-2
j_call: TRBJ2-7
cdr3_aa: ASSLGLAGGRQQY

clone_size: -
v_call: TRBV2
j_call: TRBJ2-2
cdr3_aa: ASSELAGLGELF

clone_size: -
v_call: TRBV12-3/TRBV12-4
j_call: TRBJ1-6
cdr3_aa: ASSPEYNSPLH

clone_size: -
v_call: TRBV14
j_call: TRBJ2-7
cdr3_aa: ASSQEGTVIYEQY

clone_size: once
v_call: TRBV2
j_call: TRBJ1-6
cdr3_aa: ASKKTGANSPLH

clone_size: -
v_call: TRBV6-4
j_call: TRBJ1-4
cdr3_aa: ASSLGGDSEKLF

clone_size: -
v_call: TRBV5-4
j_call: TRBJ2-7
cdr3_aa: ASSPGGSGRAAGEQY

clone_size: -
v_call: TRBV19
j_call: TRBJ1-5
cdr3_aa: ASSSAYRAFSNQPQH

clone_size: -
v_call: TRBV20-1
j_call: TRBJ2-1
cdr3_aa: SASTASVKNNEQF

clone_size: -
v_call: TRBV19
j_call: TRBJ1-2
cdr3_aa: ASSPFRDIGYT

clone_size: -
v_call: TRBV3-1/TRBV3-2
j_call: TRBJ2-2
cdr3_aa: ASSQDLVLAGVYTGELF

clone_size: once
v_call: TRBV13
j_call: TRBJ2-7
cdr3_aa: ASRFSGTYEQY

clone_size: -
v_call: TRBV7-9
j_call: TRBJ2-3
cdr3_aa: ASTLRTSGSTDTQY

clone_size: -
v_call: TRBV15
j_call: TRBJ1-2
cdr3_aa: ATSRDVGRAGYT

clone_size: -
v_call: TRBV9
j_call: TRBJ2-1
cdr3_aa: ASSSTSGNEQF

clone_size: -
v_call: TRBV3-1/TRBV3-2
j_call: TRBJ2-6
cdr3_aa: ASSQVPGGTSGSMGGANVLT

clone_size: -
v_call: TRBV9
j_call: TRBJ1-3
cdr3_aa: ASSASGIPGNTIY

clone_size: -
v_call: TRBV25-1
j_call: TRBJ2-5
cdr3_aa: ASSELGRERGETQY

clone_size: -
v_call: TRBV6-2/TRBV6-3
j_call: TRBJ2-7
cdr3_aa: ASSPAAYEQY

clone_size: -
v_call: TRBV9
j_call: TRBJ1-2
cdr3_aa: ASSAYWDSRYGYT

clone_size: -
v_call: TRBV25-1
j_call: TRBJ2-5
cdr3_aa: ASSETQGLAGVIETQY

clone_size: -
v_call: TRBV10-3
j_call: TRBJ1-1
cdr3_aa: AIGQGLTEAF

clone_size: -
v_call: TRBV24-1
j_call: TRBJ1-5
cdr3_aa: ATSDPGGLQPQH

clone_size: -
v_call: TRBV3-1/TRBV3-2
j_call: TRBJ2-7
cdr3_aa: ASSQDEWDRAYEQY

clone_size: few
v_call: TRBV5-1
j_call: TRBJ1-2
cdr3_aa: ASSPRQGQGYGYT

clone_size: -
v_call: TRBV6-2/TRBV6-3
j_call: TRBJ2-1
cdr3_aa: ASSYSPLNNEQF

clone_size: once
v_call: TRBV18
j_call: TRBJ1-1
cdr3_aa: ASSSSGDTEAF

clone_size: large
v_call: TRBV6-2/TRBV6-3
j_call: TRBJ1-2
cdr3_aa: ASSLRTDYLNYGYT

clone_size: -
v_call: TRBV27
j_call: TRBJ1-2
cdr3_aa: ASSSTLRTGSTDGYT

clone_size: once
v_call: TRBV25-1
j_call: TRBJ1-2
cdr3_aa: ASGSGNYGYT

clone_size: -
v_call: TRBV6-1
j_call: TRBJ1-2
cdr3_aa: ASSEVRTAYGYT

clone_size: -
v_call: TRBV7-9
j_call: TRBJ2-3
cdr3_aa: ASSSGTDTQY

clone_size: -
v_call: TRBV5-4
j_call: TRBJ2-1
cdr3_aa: ASSPGLAGIDEQF

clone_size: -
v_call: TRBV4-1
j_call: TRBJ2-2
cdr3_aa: ASSQSDYGTGELF

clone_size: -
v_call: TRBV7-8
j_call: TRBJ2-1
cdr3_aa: ASSLETSGRGGNEQF

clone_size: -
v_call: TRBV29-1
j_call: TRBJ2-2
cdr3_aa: SVERLAGDGGTGELF

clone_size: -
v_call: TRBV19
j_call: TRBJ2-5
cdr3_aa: ASSIRGLQETQY

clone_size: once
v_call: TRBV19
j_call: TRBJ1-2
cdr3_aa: ASSIPYGQGRDYGYT

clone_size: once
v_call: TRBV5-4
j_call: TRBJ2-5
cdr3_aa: ASSLGLAGGVQETQY

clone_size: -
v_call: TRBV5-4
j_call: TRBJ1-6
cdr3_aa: ASSLVDRRNSPLH

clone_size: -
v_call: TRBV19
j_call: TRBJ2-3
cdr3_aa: ASSPQGDLGTDTQY

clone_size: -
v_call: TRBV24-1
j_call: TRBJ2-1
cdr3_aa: ATSDPSTAWTSGNFNEQF

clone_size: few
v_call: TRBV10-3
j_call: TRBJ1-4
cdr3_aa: AISDGQGNEKLF

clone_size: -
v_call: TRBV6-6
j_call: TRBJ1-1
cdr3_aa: ASSYSWGVGAF

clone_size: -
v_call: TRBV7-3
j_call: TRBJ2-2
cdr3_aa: ASSTPGLAGEGGTGELF

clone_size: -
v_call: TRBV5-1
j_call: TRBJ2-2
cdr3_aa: ASSPTRVVNTGELF

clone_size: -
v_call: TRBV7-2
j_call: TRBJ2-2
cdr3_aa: ASSIREPGELF

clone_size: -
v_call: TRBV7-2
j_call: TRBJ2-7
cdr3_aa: ASSLDRDRNYEQY

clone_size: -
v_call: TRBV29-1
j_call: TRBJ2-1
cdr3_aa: SGRQGPSSYNEQF

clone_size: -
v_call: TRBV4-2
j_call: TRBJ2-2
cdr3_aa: ASSRGENTGELF

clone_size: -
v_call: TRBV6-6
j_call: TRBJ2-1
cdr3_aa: ASSRLAGGPRDEQF

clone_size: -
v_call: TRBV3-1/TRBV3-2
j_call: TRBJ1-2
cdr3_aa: ASSQEGRRGYT

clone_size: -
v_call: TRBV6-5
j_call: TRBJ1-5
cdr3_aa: ASSPMRDRNQPQH

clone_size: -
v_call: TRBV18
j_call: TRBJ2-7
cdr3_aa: ASSQTGTGSSYEQY